Presented here are 5 T cell receptor beta chains from one specimen sequenced in a study of blood T cell repertoires in COVID-19. The data were produced by immunoSEQ multiplex PCR, yet TCRdb's version contains in-frame clones alone and is incomplete. The sample consists of some 320,000 clones, roughly 85% of them appearing once. The sample was PBMCs or T cells enriched from blood (not recorded which). These receptors were taken from a woman aged 25 to 39 who had been exposed to COVID-19.

J is TRBJ2-7 and V is TRBV5-4; TRBD2 matches at 10 bases. Germline V gives CDR1 SGHNT, CDR2 YYREEE (reference sequence). V dropped 4 bases and J dropped 2; count of bases not matched to a gene: 9. CDR3 length: 16 residues. CDR3 sequence reads: CASSPGLADITYEQYF. DNA of the CDR3: TGTGCCAGCAGCCCCGGACTAGCGGATATCACCTACGAGCAGTACTTC.

V is TRBV19 and J is TRBJ1-5; no definite D call. The length of the CDR3 is 17 residues. V lost 5 bases, J lost 0 bases, and 17 bases lay in between. The germline CDR1 and CDR2 sequences are LNHDA and SQIVND (reference sequence). As DNA, the CDR3 is TGTGCCAGTAGTTCAAGCTTAATCGGGAGTAGCAATCAGCCCCAGCATTTT. This codes for CASSSSLIGSSNQPQHF.

The chain links TRBV5-1 to TRBJ1-2; D perhaps matches TRBD1 (5 bases). Trimming cost V 1 base and J 7 bases, with 20 bases left between them. This CDR3 region has 16 residues. Germline CDR1 reads SGHRS; CDR2 reads YFSETQ. This CDR3 reads CASSLTPDGGRSGYTF. The DNA of the CDR3 is TGCGCCAGCAGCTTGACTCCGGACGGGGGTAGATCTGGCTACACCTTC.

The chain uses TRBV20-1 and TRBJ2-7, with D maybe TRBD1 (6 bases). V shed 3 bases and J shed 4 bases, with 16 bases lying between them. The CDR3 loop spans 14 amino acids. From germline, CDR1 is DFQATT and CDR2 SNEGSKA (reference sequence). The CDR3 spells CSASPSTGMYEQYF. CDR3 bases: TGCAGTGCTAGTCCGTCGACAGGAATGTACGAGCAGTACTTC.

The CDR3 region is CASSPARVYGYTF. The CDR3 nucleotides are TGTGCCAGCAGTCCAGCCAGGGTCTATGGCTACACCTTC. The chain has TRBV28 and TRBJ1-2, with D maybe TRBD1 (5 bases). From germline, CDR1 is MDHEN and CDR2 SYDVKM. The CDR3 runs to 13 residues. V was clipped by 5 bases and J by 4 bases, with 11 bases between them.